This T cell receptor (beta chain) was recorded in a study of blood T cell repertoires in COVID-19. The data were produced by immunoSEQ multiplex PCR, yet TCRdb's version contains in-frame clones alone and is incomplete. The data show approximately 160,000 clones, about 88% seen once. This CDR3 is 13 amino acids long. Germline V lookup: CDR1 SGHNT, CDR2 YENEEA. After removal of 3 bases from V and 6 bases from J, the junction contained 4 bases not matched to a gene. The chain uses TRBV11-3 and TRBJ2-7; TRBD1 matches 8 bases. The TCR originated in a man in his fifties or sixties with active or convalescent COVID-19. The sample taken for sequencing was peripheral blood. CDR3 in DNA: TGTGCCAGCAGCTTGGGACAGGTGAGCGAGCAGTACTTC. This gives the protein CASSLGQVSEQYF.